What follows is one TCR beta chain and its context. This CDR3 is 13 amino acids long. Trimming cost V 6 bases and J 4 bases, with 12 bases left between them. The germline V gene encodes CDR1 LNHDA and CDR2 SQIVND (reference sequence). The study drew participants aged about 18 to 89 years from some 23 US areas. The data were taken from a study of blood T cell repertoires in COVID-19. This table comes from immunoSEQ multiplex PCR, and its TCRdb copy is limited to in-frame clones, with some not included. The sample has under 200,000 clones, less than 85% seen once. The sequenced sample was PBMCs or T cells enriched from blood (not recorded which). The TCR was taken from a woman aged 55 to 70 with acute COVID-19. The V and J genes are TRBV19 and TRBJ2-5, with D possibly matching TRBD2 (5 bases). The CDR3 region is CASRLEGRETQYF. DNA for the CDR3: TGTGCCAGTAGACTAGAAGGGCGAGAGACCCAGTACTTC.